The 14 T cell receptor beta chains in this list originate from one sample, sequenced in a study of Ad26.COV2.S vaccination and SARS-CoV-2 variants. Here immunoSEQ multiplex PCR was the method, and the copy in TCRdb shows in-frame clones only, minus some. Here the sample spans about 320,000 clones, around four fifths being singletons. Treatment noted: around 19 received Ad26.COV2.S at low or high dose, single or two shots; 5 received placebo; per-sample allocation not given. Vaccine and placebo recipients were sampled on day 63 after the first injection. Sequenced here: peripheral blood, sampled in a trial of Ad26.COV2.S vaccine versus placebo. The receptors stem from a person between 18 and 60 years old who received the Ad26.COV2.S COVID-19 vaccine or a placebo.

The genes are TRBV3-1 (or the pseudogene TRBV3-2) and TRBJ1-1, with 9 bases aligning to TRBD1. V trimming: 4 bases; J trimming: 7 bases; junction bases outside the gene matches: 13. CDR3 size: 16 residues. Germline-derived CDR1 and CDR2 are LGHDT and YNNKEL (reference sequence). Here the CDR3 reads CASSLKTGGNLGEAFF. The CDR3, as DNA: TGTGCCAGCAGCCTTAAGACAGGGGGGAATCTGGGTGAAGCTTTCTTT.

The rearrangement links TRBV7-9 to TRBJ2-3; D remains ambiguous. The germline gives CDR1 SEHNR, CDR2 FQNEAQ (reference sequence). The CDR3 sequence is 15 residues long. V was pared by 8 bases and J by 6 bases, with 21 bases between. CDR3 bases: TGTGCCAGCGGCTACCCGAGCCCTAGTGGGGATACGCAGTATTTT. This codes for CASGYPSPSGDTQYF.

V is TRBV5-8 and J is TRBJ2-2; D is ambiguous. V gave up 0 bases and J gave up 1 base, with 4 bases separating them. The CDR3 totals 14 residues. Germline V gives CDR1 SGHTS, CDR2 YDEGEE. CDR3: CASSLVMNTGELFF. The CDR3 region has the DNA TGTGCCAGCAGCTTGGTCATGAACACCGGGGAGCTGTTTTTT.

The chain links TRBV28 to TRBJ2-5; 12 positions agree with TRBD2. CDR1 MDHEN and CDR2 SYDVKM come from the germline V gene. The trim removed 5 bases at V and 5 bases at J, leaving 9 bases unmatched. This CDR3 is built from 16 residues. This chain's CDR3 is CASSRLAGDPRETQYF. CDR3 nucleotide sequence: TGTGCCAGCAGTCGACTAGCGGGGGACCCTCGGGAGACCCAGTACTTC.

Many counts were recorded for this clone. This chain links TRBV9 with TRBJ1-4, with D unresolved. Germline values: CDR1 SGDLS, CDR2 YYNGEE. The CDR3 is 15 residues long. V was pared by 4 bases and J by 7 bases, with 17 bases between. CDR3: CASSPIDGIGEKLFF. The DNA of the CDR3 is TGTGCCAGCAGCCCAATAGACGGCATTGGTGAAAAACTGTTTTTT.

This rearrangement joins TRBV5-1 to TRBJ1-1, with D unclear. Germline assignment: CDR1 SGHRS and CDR2 YFSETQ. The V and J ends lost 0 bases and 1 base respectively, with 10 bases between them. The CDR3 is 15 residues long. DNA for the CDR3: TGCGCCAGCAGCTTGGTTACGGGGAAGAACACTGAAGCTTTCTTT. Its translation: CASSLVTGKNTEAFF.

V gene TRBV4-1 combines with J gene TRBJ1-2; D remains ambiguous. The CDR3 totals 15 residues. CDR1 and CDR2 (germline): MGHRA, YSYEKL. Trimming removed 0 bases from V and 4 bases from J, with 12 bases in between. Here the CDR3 reads CASSQDLTRGYGYTF. For the CDR3, the DNA is TGCGCCAGCAGCCAAGATCTGACACGGGGCTATGGCTACACCTTC.

In this sample, this clone turned up once. The chain joins TRBV10-3 to TRBJ1-1, with D perhaps TRBD1 (5 bases). With 0 bases removed from V and 3 bases from J, the gap between germline ends came to 5 bases. The V gene's germline CDR1 is ENHRY and CDR2 SYGVKD. The CDR3 runs 13 residues. CDR3 sequence (DNA): TGTGCCATCAGTGAGTCGGGGGACACTGAAGCTTTCTTT. The encoded protein is CAISESGDTEAFF.

The chain carries TRBV4-1 and TRBJ1-3; D might be TRBD1 (5 bases). Per germline, CDR1 MGHRA and CDR2 YSYEKL. The CDR3 is 13 residues long. V shed 5 bases and J shed 1 base, with 6 bases lying between them. The CDR3 nucleotides are TGCGCCAGCAGCTGGGGGTCTGGAAACACCATATATTTT. Amino acids: CASSWGSGNTIYF.

The chain employs TRBV18 and TRBJ2-3, with 8 bases identical to TRBD2. The CDR3 spans 14 residues. Trimming removed 8 bases from V and 2 bases from J; junction bases left unmatched: 6. CDR1 is KGHSH and CDR2 is LQKENI in the germline V gene. The CDR3 DNA sequence: TGTGCCAGCCAGAATAGCGGGAACACAGATACGCAGTATTTT. This codes for CASQNSGNTDTQYF.

The CDR3 protein is CASSTSGAGTEAFF. The CDR3 DNA sequence: TGTGCCAGCAGCACCTCAGGGGCTGGTACTGAAGCTTTCTTT. The rearrangement joins TRBV7-3 to TRBJ1-1, with a tentative D call TRBD1 (6 bases). The CDR3 consists of 14 residues. With 5 bases removed from V and 5 bases from J, the gap between germline ends came to 15 bases. The germline CDR1 and CDR2 sequences are SGHTA and FQGTGA.

V is TRBV5-4 and J is TRBJ2-3, with 7 positions matching TRBD2. From germline, CDR1 is SGHNT and CDR2 YYREEE (reference sequence). The CDR3 extends over 13 amino acids. V shed 1 base and J 7 bases; nucleotides not matched to a gene: 3. CDR3 residues: CASSLSGVNTQYF. CDR3 coding DNA: TGTGCCAGCAGCTTGAGCGGGGTAAATACGCAGTATTTT. Using reference TRBV5-4 and TRBJ2-3 for the parts outside the CDR3, the full variable domain is ETGVTQSPTHLIKTRGQQVTLRCSSQSGHNTVSWYQQALGQGPQFIFQYYREEENGRGNFPPRFSGLQFPNYSSELNVNALELDDSALYLCASSLSGVNTQYFGPGTRLTVL.

V is TRBV12-3 or TRBV12-4 and J is TRBJ1-1; D is ambiguous. V was trimmed by 7 bases and J by 2 bases, leaving 8 bases between them. This CDR3 region has 12 residues. This chain's CDR3 is CASTRVNTEAFF. CDR3 bases: TGTGCCAGCACAAGGGTCAACACTGAAGCTTTCTTT.

The chain is built from TRBV28 and TRBJ1-5; D gene ambiguous. This CDR3 region has 13 residues. The germline V gene has CDR1 MDHEN and CDR2 SYDVKM. The V gene lost 8 bases and the J gene lost 0 bases, with 8 bases spanning the gap. The CDR3 loop reads CASGYDSNQPQHF. CDR3 bases: TGTGCCAGCGGATACGATAGCAATCAGCCCCAGCATTTT. Supplemented by reference TRBV28 and TRBJ1-5, the full variable domain reads DVKVTQSSRYLVKRTGEKVFLECVQDMDHENMFWYRQDPGLGLRLIYFSYDVKMKEKGDIPEGYSVSREKKERFSLILESASTNQTSMYLCASGYDSNQPQHFGDGTRLSIL.